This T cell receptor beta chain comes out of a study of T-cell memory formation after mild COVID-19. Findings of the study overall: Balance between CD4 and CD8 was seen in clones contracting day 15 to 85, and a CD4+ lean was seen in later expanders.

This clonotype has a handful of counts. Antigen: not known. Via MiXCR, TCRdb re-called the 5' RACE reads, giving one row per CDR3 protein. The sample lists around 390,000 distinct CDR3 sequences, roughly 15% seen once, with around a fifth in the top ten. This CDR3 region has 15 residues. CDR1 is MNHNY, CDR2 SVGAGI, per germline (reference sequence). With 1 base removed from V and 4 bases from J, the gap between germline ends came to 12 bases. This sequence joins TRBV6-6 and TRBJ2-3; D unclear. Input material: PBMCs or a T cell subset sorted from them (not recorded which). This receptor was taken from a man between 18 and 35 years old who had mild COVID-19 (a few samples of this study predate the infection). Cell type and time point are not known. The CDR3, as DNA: TGTGCCAGCAGTTACTTGGGGATAGGGCCAGATACGCAGTATTTT. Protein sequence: CASSYLGIGPDTQYF.